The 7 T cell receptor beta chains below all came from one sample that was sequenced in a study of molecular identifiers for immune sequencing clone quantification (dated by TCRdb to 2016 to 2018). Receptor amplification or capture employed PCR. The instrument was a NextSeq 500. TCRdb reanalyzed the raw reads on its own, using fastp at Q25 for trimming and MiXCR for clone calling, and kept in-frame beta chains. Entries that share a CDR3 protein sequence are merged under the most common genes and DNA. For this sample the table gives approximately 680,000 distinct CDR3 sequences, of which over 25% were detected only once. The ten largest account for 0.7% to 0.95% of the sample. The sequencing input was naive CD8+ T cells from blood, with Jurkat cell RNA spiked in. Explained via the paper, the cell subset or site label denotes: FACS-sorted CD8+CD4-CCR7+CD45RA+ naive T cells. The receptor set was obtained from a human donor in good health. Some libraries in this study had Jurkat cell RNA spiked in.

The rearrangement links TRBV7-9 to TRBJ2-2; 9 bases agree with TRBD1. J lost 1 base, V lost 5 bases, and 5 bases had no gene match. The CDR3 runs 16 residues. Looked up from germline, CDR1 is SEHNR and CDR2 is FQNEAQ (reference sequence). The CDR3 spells CASSPGQGMNTGELFF. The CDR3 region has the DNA TGTGCCAGCAGCCCCGGACAGGGGATGAACACCGGGGAGCTGTTTTTT.

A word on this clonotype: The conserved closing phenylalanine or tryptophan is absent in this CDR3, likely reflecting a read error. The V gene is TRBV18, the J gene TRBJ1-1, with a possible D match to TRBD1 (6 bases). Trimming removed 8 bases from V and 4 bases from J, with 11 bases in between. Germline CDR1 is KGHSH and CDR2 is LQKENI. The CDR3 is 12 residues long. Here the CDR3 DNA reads TGTGCCAGCGCAGGGGTTGGCACTGAAGCTTTCCTT. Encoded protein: CASAGVGTEAFL.

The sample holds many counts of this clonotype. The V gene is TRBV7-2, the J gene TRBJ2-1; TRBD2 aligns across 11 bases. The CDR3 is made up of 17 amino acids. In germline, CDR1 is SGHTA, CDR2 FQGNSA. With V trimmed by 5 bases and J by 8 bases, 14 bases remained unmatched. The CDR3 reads CASSPSPKGLAAYEQFF. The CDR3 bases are TGTGCCAGCAGCCCTAGCCCCAAGGGACTAGCGGCCTATGAGCAGTTCTTC.

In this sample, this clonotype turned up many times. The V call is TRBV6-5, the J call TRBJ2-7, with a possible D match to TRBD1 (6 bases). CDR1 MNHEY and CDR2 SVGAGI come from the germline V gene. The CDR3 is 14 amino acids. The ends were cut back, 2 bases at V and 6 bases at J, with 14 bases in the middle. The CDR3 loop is CASSYGQGSSEQYF. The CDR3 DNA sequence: TGTGCCAGCAGTTACGGGCAGGGGTCTAGCGAGCAGTACTTC.

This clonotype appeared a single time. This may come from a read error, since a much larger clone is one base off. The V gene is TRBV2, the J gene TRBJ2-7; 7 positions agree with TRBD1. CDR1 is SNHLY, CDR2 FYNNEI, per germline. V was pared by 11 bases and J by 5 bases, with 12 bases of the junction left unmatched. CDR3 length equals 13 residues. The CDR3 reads CAGTTRDSHEQYF. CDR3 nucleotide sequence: TGTGCCGGCACTACCCGGGACAGCCACGAGCAGTACTTC. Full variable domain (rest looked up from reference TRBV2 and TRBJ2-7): EPEVTQTPSHQVTQMGQEVILRCVPISNHLYFYWYRQILGQKVEFLVSFYNNEISEKSEIFDDQFSVERPDGSNFTLKIRSTKLEDSAMYFCAGTTRDSHEQYFGPGTRLTVT.

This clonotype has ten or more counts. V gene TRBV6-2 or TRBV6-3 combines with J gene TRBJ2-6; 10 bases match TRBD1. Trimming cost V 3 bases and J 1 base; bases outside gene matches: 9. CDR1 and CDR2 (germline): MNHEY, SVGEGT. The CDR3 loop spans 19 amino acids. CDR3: CASSYDPRQGASGANVLTF. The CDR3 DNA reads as TGTGCCAGCAGTTATGATCCGAGACAGGGGGCTTCTGGGGCCAACGTCCTGACTTTC.

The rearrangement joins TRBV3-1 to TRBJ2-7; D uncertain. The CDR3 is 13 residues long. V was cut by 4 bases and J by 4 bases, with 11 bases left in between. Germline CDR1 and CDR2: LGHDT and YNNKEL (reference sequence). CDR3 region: CASSPFSDYEQYF. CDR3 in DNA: TGTGCCAGCAGCCCCTTCAGTGATTACGAGCAGTACTTC.